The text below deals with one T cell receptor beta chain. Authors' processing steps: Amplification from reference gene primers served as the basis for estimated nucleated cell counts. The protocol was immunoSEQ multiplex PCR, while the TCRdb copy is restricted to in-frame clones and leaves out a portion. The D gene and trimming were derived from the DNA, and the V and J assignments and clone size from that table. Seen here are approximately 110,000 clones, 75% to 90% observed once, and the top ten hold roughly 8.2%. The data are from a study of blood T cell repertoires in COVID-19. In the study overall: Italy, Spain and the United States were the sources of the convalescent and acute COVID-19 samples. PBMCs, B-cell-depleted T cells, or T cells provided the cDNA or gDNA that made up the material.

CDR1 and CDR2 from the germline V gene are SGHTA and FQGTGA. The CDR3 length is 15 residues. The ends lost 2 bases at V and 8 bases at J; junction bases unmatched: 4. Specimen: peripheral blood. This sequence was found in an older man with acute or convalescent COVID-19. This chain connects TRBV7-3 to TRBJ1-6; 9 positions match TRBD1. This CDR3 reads CASSLLGQGDSPLHF. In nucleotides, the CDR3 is TGTGCCAGCAGCTTATTGGGACAGGGAGATTCACCCCTCCACTTT.